This T cell receptor (beta chain) appears in the sequencing data of a study of blood T cell repertoires in COVID-19. Overall study context: Collection of acute and convalescent COVID-19 samples took place in the United States, Italy and Spain. The cDNA or gDNA used as material had been derived from T cells, B-cell-depleted T cells, or PBMCs.

The junction had 6 bases not matched to a gene; V was cut back by 7 bases and J by 5 bases. The CDR3 runs to 15 residues. CDR1 and CDR2 (germline): LNHDA, SQIVND (reference sequence). Only one count was recorded for this clone. As handled by the study authors: Amplification of reference gene primers provided the estimated nucleated cell counts. Clones were sequenced by immunoSEQ multiplex PCR, and TCRdb holds only the in-frame ones, with some missing. From that table come the V and J calls and clone size; the DNA was used to work out D and trimming. This table has around 100,000 clones, about 85% appearing once.

This chain joins TRBV19 and TRBJ1-6; 9 nucleotides line up with TRBD1. The sequenced material came from peripheral blood. This clonotype was sampled from a human donor in a cohort sampled during active COVID-19. CDR3 in DNA: TGTGCCAGTACTCCGGGACAGGGACATAATTCACCCCTCCACTTT. It encodes CASTPGQGHNSPLHF.